Below are 19 T cell receptor beta chains sequenced from a single sample in a study of T cells after yellow fever vaccination (dated by TCRdb to about 2019). Receptor libraries were prepared by 5' RACE. The run used an Illumina HiSeq 2500. TCRdb itself trimmed the public reads at Q25 with fastp, ran MiXCR and retained productive beta chains. Records with the same CDR3 protein are collapsed into one entry carrying the most frequent genes and DNA. This sample gives about 360,000 distinct CDR3 sequences in total; more than 5.5% of them show up just once. The ten largest clones take up 15% of the sample. What this sample's treatment or condition label stands for: live attenuated yellow fever vaccine strain. Here the sequenced sample was PBMCs, taken 5 days after the yellow fever booster vaccination. The receptors originated from a man in his thirties or forties who received the YFV17D yellow fever vaccine.

The rearrangement uses TRBV5-1 and TRBJ2-3; 7 bases match TRBD2. The CDR3 extends over 14 amino acids. The V gene end was trimmed by 4 bases and the J gene end by 4 bases; junction bases not matched to a gene: 6. The germline V gene has CDR1 SGHRS and CDR2 YFSETQ. In nucleotides, the CDR3 is TGCGCCAGCAGCCTAGGGACTACGGCAGATACGCAGTATTTT. Translated: CASSLGTTADTQYF.

This clonotype has ten or more counts. J is TRBJ2-3 and V is TRBV7-2; TRBD2 aligns across 9 bases. The CDR3 has 17 residues. Trimming removed 5 bases from V and 0 bases from J; junction bases left unmatched: 9. From germline, CDR1 is SGHTA and CDR2 FQGNSA. CDR3 sequence reads: CASSLGSGGSSTDTQYF. In nucleotides, the CDR3 is TGTGCCAGCAGCCTTGGTAGCGGGGGAAGTAGCACAGATACGCAGTATTTT. The whole variable domain, filled in from reference TRBV7-2 and TRBJ2-3, reads GAGVSQSPSNKVTEKGKDVELRCDPISGHTALYWYRQSLGQGLEFLIYFQGNSAPDKSGLPSDRFSAERTGGSVSTLTIQRTQQEDSAVYLCASSLGSGGSSTDTQYFGPGTRLTVL.

This clonotype was counted only a few times. The chain links TRBV6-5 to TRBJ2-7; D gene unclear. This CDR3 is built from 13 residues. The germline V gene has CDR1 MNHEY and CDR2 SVGAGI. Trimming cost V 2 bases and J 2 bases, with 7 bases left between them. CDR3 amino acids: CASSYVATYEQYF. CDR3 bases: TGTGCCAGCAGTTACGTGGCAACCTACGAGCAGTACTTC.

This clonotype has at least ten counts. The chain joins TRBV6-5 to TRBJ2-1, with 8 bases that match TRBD2. This CDR3 spans 12 amino acids. V was clipped by 7 bases and J by 9 bases; unmatched bases: 5. Germline loops: CDR1 MNHEY, CDR2 SVGAGI. The CDR3 DNA is TGTGCCAGCATCCCCACTAGCGGTGAGCAGTTCTTC. Encoded protein: CASIPTSGEQFF.

The chain joins TRBV11-3 to TRBJ2-1; possibly TRBD2 for D (7 bases). Germline CDR1 is SGHNT and CDR2 is YENEEA. The CDR3 is 15 residues long. V dropped 2 bases and J dropped 6 bases, with 14 bases sitting between them. The CDR3 is CASSLRGTMGNEQFF. CDR3 coding DNA: TGTGCCAGCAGCTTAAGGGGGACTATGGGCAATGAGCAGTTCTTC.

CDR3 in amino acids: CASSPPSSPYNEQFF. The CDR3, as DNA: TGTGCCAGCAGCCCACCTAGCTCTCCCTACAATGAGCAGTTCTTC. V usage is TRBV28 and J usage is TRBJ2-1, with D possibly TRBD2 on 5 matching bases. The CDR3 has 15 residues. CDR1 and CDR2 (germline): MDHEN, SYDVKM. The V and J ends lost 6 bases and 2 bases respectively, with 14 bases between them.

This clonotype was seen many times. The rearrangement links TRBV12-3 or TRBV12-4 to TRBJ2-1; 8 bases line up with TRBD2. The J segment lost 9 bases and the V segment lost 1 base, leaving 8 bases of the junction unmatched. The CDR3 length is 15 residues. CDR3 sequence reads: CASSLVSGIGGEQFF. CDR3 nucleotide sequence: TGTGCCAGCAGTTTAGTTAGCGGGATAGGTGGTGAGCAGTTCTTC.

There are a few counts of this clonotype. An end of the junction does not agree with germline; a read error may underlie this. The chain has TRBV11-2 and TRBJ2-5; the match to TRBD1 covers 7 bases. Germline CDR1 is SGHAT and CDR2 is FQNNGV. The CDR3 is 13 residues long. DNA for the CDR3: TGTGCCAGCAGCCCACAGGGGTGGGAGACCCAGTGCTTC. As protein: CASSPQGWETQCF. Full variable domain (remainder filled in from reference TRBV11-2 and TRBJ2-5): EAGVAQSPRYKIIEKRQSVAFWCNPISGHATLYWYQQILGQGPKLLIQFQNNGVVDDSQLPKDRFSAERLKGVDSTLKIQPAKLEDSAVYLCASSPQGWETQCFGPGTRLLVL.

This clonotype was observed a handful of times. The chain employs TRBV12-3 or TRBV12-4 and TRBJ1-2, with 11 nucleotides matching TRBD1. With 5 bases clipped from V and 7 bases from J, the junction kept 12 bases outside the gene matches. CDR3 size: 16 residues. CDR3 DNA: TGTGCCAGCAGTACGCTTCTCTCCGGGACAGGGGGTGGCTACACCTTC. Protein sequence: CASSTLLSGTGGGYTF.

Many counts were recorded for this clonotype. The rearrangement uses TRBV20-1 and TRBJ2-7; perhaps TRBD2 as D (6 bases). Germline values: CDR1 DFQATT, CDR2 SNEGSKA (reference sequence). Between the trimmed V and J ends, which lost 6 bases and 7 bases, there was a span of 16 bases. The CDR3 runs to 12 residues. Here the CDR3 reads CSAKEGPREQYF. The CDR3 DNA reads TGCAGTGCCAAGGAGGGCCCCAGGGAGCAGTACTTC.

This clonotype was observed a handful of times. The J gene is TRBJ1-5, the V gene TRBV20-1, with D hard to call. The CDR3 has 13 amino acids. The V gene's germline CDR1 is DFQATT and CDR2 SNEGSKA (reference sequence). V was clipped by 6 bases and J by 0 bases, with 9 bases between them. CDR3 coding DNA: TGCAGTGCCATGGCAGGTAGCAATCAGCCCCAGCATTTT. Amino acids: CSAMAGSNQPQHF.

This chain links TRBV20-1 with TRBJ1-3; D is unclear. Trimming pared 6 bases from V and 2 bases from J, leaving 8 bases between. The CDR3 spans 12 residues. Germline V gene data show CDR1 as DFQATT and CDR2 as SNEGSKA (reference sequence). CDR3 in amino acids: CSAPTAGNTIYF. In DNA, the CDR3 is TGCAGTGCCCCGACCGCTGGAAACACCATATATTTT.

The chain employs TRBV12-3 or TRBV12-4 and TRBJ2-2; D ambiguous. Between the trimmed V and J ends, which lost 5 bases and 3 bases, there was a span of 10 bases. This CDR3 spans 14 amino acids. This chain's CDR3 is CASSLWAHTGELFF. The CDR3 bases are TGTGCCAGCAGTCTGTGGGCCCACACCGGGGAGCTGTTTTTT.

The chain carries TRBV20-1 and TRBJ2-1; D not resolved. Germline V gives CDR1 DFQATT, CDR2 SNEGSKA (reference sequence). Trimming left V 6 bases short and J 6 bases short, with 9 bases between. The length of the CDR3 is 11 residues. The CDR3, as DNA: TGCAGTGCCACGACACGCAATGAGCAGTTCTTC. This encodes CSATTRNEQFF.

The chain employs TRBV7-2 and TRBJ2-1; no definite D call. This CDR3 spans 13 amino acids. The V end lost 1 base, the J end lost 8 bases, and 9 bases lay between the germline ends. Germline V gene data show CDR1 as SGHTA and CDR2 as FQGNSA. CDR3 amino acids: CASSLVGSDEQFF. CDR3 nucleotides: TGTGCCAGCAGCTTAGTGGGGTCAGATGAGCAGTTCTTC. Full variable domain (rest looked up from reference TRBV7-2 and TRBJ2-1): GAGVSQSPSNKVTEKGKDVELRCDPISGHTALYWYRQSLGQGLEFLIYFQGNSAPDKSGLPSDRFSAERTGGSVSTLTIQRTQQEDSAVYLCASSLVGSDEQFFGPGTRLTVL.

The rearrangement uses TRBV29-1 and TRBJ1-2; no reliable D call. With 1 base removed from V and 2 bases from J, the gap between germline ends came to 8 bases. The germline gives CDR1 SQVTM, CDR2 ANQGSEA. The CDR3 consists of 13 residues. The CDR3 spells CSVEVGLNYGYTF. CDR3 bases: TGCAGCGTTGAAGTCGGGCTAAACTATGGCTACACCTTC. The whole variable domain, filled in from reference TRBV29-1 and TRBJ1-2, reads SAVISQKPSRDICQRGTSLTIQCQVDSQVTMMFWYRQQPGQSLTLIATANQGSEATYESGFVIDKFPISRPNLTFSTLTVSNMSPEDSSIYLCSVEVGLNYGYTFGSGTRLTVV.

Ten or more counts support this clonotype. In DNA, the CDR3 is TGTGCCACCAGACTCCCCGGGACAGGGAGTGCTGGTACGCAGTATTTT. Translation: CATRLPGTGSAGTQYF. The chain combines TRBV15 with TRBJ2-3; 9 nucleotides align to TRBD1. The V gene end was trimmed by 6 bases and the J gene end by 8 bases; junction bases not matched to a gene: 15. This CDR3 contains 16 residues. Germline loops: CDR1 LNHNV, CDR2 YYDKDF (reference sequence). The whole variable domain, filled in from reference TRBV15 and TRBJ2-3, reads DAMVIQNPRYQVTQFGKPVTLSCSQTLNHNVMYWYQQKSSQAPKLLFHYYDKDFNNEADTPDNFQSRRPNTSFCFLDIRSPGLGDTAMYLCATRLPGTGSAGTQYFGPGTRLTVL.

This clonotype was recorded at least ten times. The chain has TRBV7-2 and TRBJ2-7; D remains ambiguous. Germline lookup yields CDR1 SGHTA and CDR2 FQGNSA. This CDR3 is 11 amino acids long. Trimming pared 4 bases from V and 5 bases from J, leaving 6 bases between. The CDR3 is CASSWRNEQYF. Here the CDR3 DNA reads TGTGCCAGCAGCTGGCGGAACGAGCAGTACTTC. The full variable domain, rest sourced from reference TRBV7-2 and TRBJ2-7, is GAGVSQSPSNKVTEKGKDVELRCDPISGHTALYWYRQSLGQGLEFLIYFQGNSAPDKSGLPSDRFSAERTGGSVSTLTIQRTQQEDSAVYLCASSWRNEQYFGPGTRLTVT.

This clonotype appeared a few times. The chain uses TRBV11-1 and TRBJ2-2, with D possibly being TRBD1 or TRBD2 (5 bases each). Germline loops: CDR1 SGHAT, CDR2 FQDESV (reference sequence). The CDR3 runs 18 residues. Trimming shortened V by 6 bases and J by 1 base, and 21 bases separated the two germline ends. CDR3 amino acids: CASRHKVPGTVNTGELFF. The CDR3 coding sequence is TGTGCCAGCAGGCACAAAGTTCCCGGGACGGTGAACACCGGGGAGCTGTTTTTT.